The source of this T cell receptor (beta chain) is a study of CD8 T cells in ankylosing spondylitis. Points from the study as a whole: Made up of eight highly homologous variants, a TCR beta motif appeared characteristic of ankylosing spondylitis blood. Matched synovial fluid from ankylosing spondylitis patients was reported to be enriched for disease-linked clones. Disease-linked clones bore a CD8+ phenotype and were relatively rare in peripheral blood.

Regarding this clonotype: Its antigen remains unknown.

Generation of TCR beta libraries employed quantitative 5'-RACE incorporating molecular barcodes. Each CDR3 protein is one row after TCRdb ran MiXCR on the 5' RACE reads. The repertoire holds about 800,000 distinct CDR3 sequences, with 12% as singletons. Sequenced sample: blood, either unsorted or a sorted T cell fraction (not recorded which). This clonotype was sampled from a male donor with ankylosing spondylitis.

The CDR3 DNA reads TGTGCCAGCAGCGTCCGGGGCTCCTACAATGAGCAGTTCTTC. Residues: CASSVRGSYNEQFF. This chain joins TRBV9 and TRBJ2-1; D might be TRBD2 (5 bases). CDR3 length: 14 amino acids. CDR1 is SGDLS, CDR2 YYNGEE, per germline. The V end was cut by 2 bases, the J end by 0 bases, with 6 bases between.